A single sample gave rise to the 15 T cell receptor beta chains below, sequenced in a study of blood T cell repertoires in COVID-19. Some clones are missing from TCRdb's copy, which holds only in-frame ones; the method was immunoSEQ multiplex PCR. The data hold about 24,000 clones, with about 91% observed a single time. The material sequenced was peripheral blood. The receptors here all came from a man aged 70-80 years with active COVID-19.

A single count supports this clone. The chain links TRBV6-1 to TRBJ2-1, with 9 bases aligning to TRBD2. V shed 3 bases and J 6 bases; nucleotides not matched to a gene: 6. Germline lookup yields CDR1 MNHNS and CDR2 SASEGT. The CDR3 runs to 15 residues. CDR3 amino acids: CASSDLAGVSNEQFF. CDR3 nucleotide sequence: TGTGCCAGCAGTGATTTAGCGGGAGTGTCCAATGAGCAGTTCTTC.

This chain connects TRBV10-1 to TRBJ2-7; weak D call: TRBD1 (5 bases). The germline gives CDR1 WNHNN, CDR2 SYGVQD (reference sequence). V lost 11 bases, J lost 4 bases, and 24 bases lay in between. This CDR3 has 15 amino acids. CDR3 coding DNA: TGCGCCCTTAGTAGGCCCCGGACAAGGCTTTACGAGCAGTACTTC. This codes for CALSRPRTRLYEQYF.

This sequence joins TRBV5-1 and TRBJ2-2; TRBD1 might be the D (6 bases). Germline lookup yields CDR1 SGHRS and CDR2 YFSETQ. V was clipped by 2 bases and J by 4 bases, with 9 bases between them. The CDR3 sequence is 14 residues long. CDR3 bases: TGCGCCAGCAGCTTACAGGGAATCACCGGGGAGCTGTTTTTT. Translation: CASSLQGITGELFF.

This CDR3 reads CASSIQSGGTGTQYF. The CDR3 DNA is TGTGCCAGTAGTATTCAGAGCGGGGGGACGGGGACCCAGTACTTC. The rearrangement joins TRBV19 to TRBJ2-5, with 9 bases matching TRBD2. V shed 3 bases and J 7 bases; nucleotides not matched to a gene: 9. The CDR3 length is 15 residues. CDR1 is LNHDA, CDR2 SQIVND, per germline (reference sequence).

A note on this clone: One end of the junction varies from germline; a read error may be responsible. CDR3 region: CASSRTGSYEQYF. In DNA, the CDR3 is TGTGCTAGCAGCCGGACAGGGTCCTACGAGCAGTACTTC. J is TRBJ2-7 and V is TRBV7-7, with TRBD1 matching over 8 bases. Germline assignment: CDR1 SSHAT and CDR2 FNYEAQ (reference sequence). The CDR3 is 13 residues long.

This chain joins TRBV7-9 and TRBJ1-1; 11 nucleotides match TRBD1. CDR3 length: 14 amino acids. Trimming at V came to 6 bases and at J to 1 base, leaving 1 base not matched to a gene. The germline V gene encodes CDR1 SEHNR and CDR2 FQNEAQ (reference sequence). The CDR3 loop is CASRGQGANTEAFF. The DNA for the CDR3 is TGTGCCAGCAGAGGACAGGGGGCGAACACTGAAGCTTTCTTT.

V gene TRBV4-3 combines with J gene TRBJ2-4; tentative D call: TRBD2 (7 bases). Trimming shortened V by 1 base and J by 9 bases, and 16 bases separated the two germline ends. Germline CDR1 LGHNA, CDR2 YSLEER. This CDR3 has 15 residues. The DNA of the CDR3 is TGCGCCAGCAGCCAAGTAAGGGGGGGCTGGGCCATTCAGTACTTC. It codes for CASSQVRGGWAIQYF.

The J gene is TRBJ2-7, the V gene TRBV6-5; weak D call: TRBD1 (7 bases). This CDR3 contains 15 residues. Deletions cut 0 bases from V and 6 bases from J, with 15 bases between. Germline V lookup: CDR1 MNHEY, CDR2 SVGAGI. The CDR3 DNA is TGTGCCAGCAGTTACTCGGGGTTGCGGGACAGCGAGCAGTACTTC. This gives the protein CASSYSGLRDSEQYF.

The J gene is TRBJ1-1, the V gene TRBV30, with 8 bases that match TRBD1. The germline V gene has CDR1 GTSNPN and CDR2 SVGIG (reference sequence). This CDR3 has 13 residues. V gave up 6 bases and J gave up 4 bases; unmatched junction bases: 7. The CDR3 here is CACLGQGLTEAFF. In nucleotides, the CDR3 is TGTGCCTGCCTCGGACAGGGACTCACTGAAGCTTTCTTT.

V and J are TRBV30 and TRBJ2-7, with 8 nucleotides matching TRBD1. Trimming took 8 bases from V and 3 from J; bases not matched to a gene: 15. The CDR3 length is 15 residues. The germline V gene has CDR1 GTSNPN and CDR2 SVGIG (reference sequence). CDR3 protein: CAAIVGQGFVYEQYF. CDR3 bases: TGTGCCGCGATCGTCGGACAGGGCTTTGTCTACGAGCAGTACTTC.

The V call is TRBV6-5, the J call TRBJ2-7, with D possibly matching TRBD2 (6 bases). V gave up 2 bases and J gave up 4 bases, with 12 bases separating them. Per germline, CDR1 MNHEY and CDR2 SVGAGI. CDR3 size: 14 residues. Here the CDR3 reads CASSYGGELYEQYF. In nucleotides, the CDR3 is TGTGCCAGCAGTTACGGAGGGGAGCTTTACGAGCAGTACTTC.

V and J are TRBV5-1 and TRBJ2-2, with 9 bases lining up with TRBD2. Germline V gene lookup returns CDR1 SGHRS and CDR2 YFSETQ. This CDR3 comprises 15 residues. After removal of 6 bases from V and 5 bases from J, the junction contained 8 bases not matched to a gene. In nucleotides, the CDR3 is TGCGCCAGCACCCGCGGGGGGGCCGAAACCGGGGAGCTGTTTTTT. Its protein is CASTRGGAETGELFF.

V usage is TRBV2 and J usage is TRBJ1-6; D might be TRBD1 (6 bases). The CDR3 length is 17 residues. From germline, CDR1 is SNHLY and CDR2 FYNNEI. Trimming removed 6 bases from V and 0 bases from J, with 15 bases in between. CDR3 bases: TGTGCCAGCAGCGTCCGCCAGGGGAGCTCCTATAATTCACCCCTCCACTTT. Translating it yields CASSVRQGSSYNSPLHF.

The chain joins TRBV7-6 to TRBJ2-3; TRBD2 agrees at 7 bases. V shed 1 base, J shed 3 bases, and the junction held 4 bases outside the gene matches. CDR1 is SGHVS, CDR2 FNYEAQ, per germline. The CDR3 has 15 residues. CDR3 sequence reads: CASSLDGRFTDTQYF. As DNA, the CDR3 is TGTGCCAGCAGCTTAGACGGGAGGTTTACAGATACGCAGTATTTT.

This chain links TRBV5-1 with TRBJ2-5, with 8 nucleotides matching TRBD1. The CDR3 covers 16 residues. CDR1 and CDR2 from the germline V gene are SGHRS and YFSETQ. J lost 4 bases, V lost 4 bases, and 12 bases had no gene match. In DNA form, the CDR3 reads TGCGCCAGCAGCCTGCCCTCCGGGACAGGAGTAGAGACCCAGTACTTC. It codes for CASSLPSGTGVETQYF.